These 15 T cell receptor beta chains share one sample of origin, sequenced in a study of OX40 agonist ivuxolimab in advanced cancers. Some clones are missing from TCRdb's copy, which holds only in-frame ones; the method was immunoSEQ multiplex PCR. In the table there are tens of thousands of clones, over 80% of which are singletons. The material sequenced was CD4+ or CD8+ T cells sorted from blood, taken in a trial of the OX40 agonist ivuxolimab. These receptors were taken from an adult with an advanced solid tumor such as melanoma, head and neck, liver or kidney cancer.

V gene TRBV28 combines with J gene TRBJ1-6, with unresolved D. The germline CDR1 and CDR2 sequences are MDHEN and SYDVKM. V gave up 3 bases and J gave up 5 bases, with 5 bases separating them. This CDR3 spans 13 amino acids. CDR3 nucleotides: TGTGCCAGCAGTTTTCCGGATAATTCACCCCTCCACTTT. This gives the protein CASSFPDNSPLHF.

The rearrangement uses TRBV19 and TRBJ1-1, with D possibly matching TRBD1 (5 bases). V lost 7 bases, J lost 3 bases, and 12 bases lay in between. This CDR3 has 13 amino acids. Per the germline V gene, CDR1 is LNHDA and CDR2 is SQIVND (reference sequence). The CDR3 DNA follows: TGTGCCAGTATAGGGCAGGGCTACACTGAAGCTTTCTTT. Its protein product is CASIGQGYTEAFF.

The CDR3 region has the DNA TGTGCCAGCAGCGTTAATCTAGCGGATAATGAGCAGTTCTTC. Translated, it gives CASSVNLADNEQFF. The rearrangement joins TRBV9 to TRBJ2-1; 7 nucleotides line up with TRBD2. CDR1 is SGDLS, CDR2 YYNGEE, per germline. J gave up 7 bases and V 2 bases, and 6 bases lay outside the gene matches. This CDR3 region has 14 residues.

The chain carries TRBV7-2 and TRBJ1-1; D gene unclear. Trimming removed 1 base from V and 8 bases from J, with 14 bases in between. CDR1 SGHTA and CDR2 FQGNSA come from the germline V gene. The CDR3 loop spans 14 amino acids. The CDR3 loop reads CASSLVPGGREAFF. The CDR3 nucleotides are TGTGCCAGCAGCTTAGTACCCGGTGGTAGAGAAGCTTTCTTT. Variable domain in full (rest from reference TRBV7-2 and TRBJ1-1): GAGVSQSPSNKVTEKGKDVELRCDPISGHTALYWYRQSLGQGLEFLIYFQGNSAPDKSGLPSDRFSAERTGGSVSTLTIQRTQQEDSAVYLCASSLVPGGREAFFGQGTRLTVV.

The chain uses TRBV30 and TRBJ2-3; no firm D call. CDR1 GTSNPN and CDR2 SVGIG come from the germline V gene (reference sequence). CDR3 size: 11 residues. V was pared by 0 bases and J by 7 bases, with 5 bases between. Here the CDR3 reads CAWSVIHTQYF. The CDR3 nucleotides are TGTGCCTGGAGTGTAATTCATACGCAGTATTTT.

This clone was counted between two and nine times. The J gene is TRBJ2-2, the V gene TRBV7-6; 10 bases are shared with TRBD2. CDR1 and CDR2 from the germline V gene are SGHVS and FNYEAQ. This CDR3 spans 16 amino acids. V trimming: 1 base; J trimming: 5 bases; junction bases outside the gene matches: 4. The CDR3 spells CASSLVLAGETGELFF. The CDR3, as DNA: TGTGCCAGCAGCTTAGTCCTAGCGGGAGAGACCGGGGAGCTGTTTTTT.

This clone came up a few times. V usage is TRBV5-1 and J usage is TRBJ1-4; D is undetermined. The CDR3 has 14 residues. The ends were cut back, 1 base at V and 0 bases at J, with 4 bases in the middle. Germline CDR1 reads SGHRS; CDR2 reads YFSETQ. The DNA for the CDR3 is TGCGCCAGCAGCTTGCAACCAACTAATGAAAAACTGTTTTTT. Translating gives CASSLQPTNEKLFF.

As for this clone: Other nucleotide sequences from this sample produce the same CDR3. V and J are TRBV29-1 and TRBJ2-5, with D uncertain. The germline gives CDR1 SQVTM, CDR2 ANQGSEA. The CDR3 runs to 10 residues. The V gene lost 4 bases and the J gene lost 2 bases, with 2 bases spanning the gap. The CDR3 DNA reads as TGCAGCGTTGGTCAAGAGACCCAGTACTTC. Protein sequence: CSVGQETQYF.

The chain links TRBV28 to TRBJ1-1, with D possibly being TRBD1 (5 bases). V was cut by 5 bases and J by 4 bases, with 11 bases left in between. The CDR3 length is 13 residues. Germline assignment: CDR1 MDHEN and CDR2 SYDVKM. The CDR3 sequence is CASSKGGTTEAFF. The CDR3 DNA reads as TGTGCCAGCAGTAAGGGAGGGACCACTGAAGCTTTCTTT. Filled out from reference TRBV28 and TRBJ1-1, the complete variable domain reads DVKVTQSSRYLVKRTGEKVFLECVQDMDHENMFWYRQDPGLGLRLIYFSYDVKMKEKGDIPEGYSVSREKKERFSLILESASTNQTSMYLCASSKGGTTEAFFGQGTRLTVV.

This rearrangement joins TRBV5-1 to TRBJ2-6; tentatively, D is TRBD2 (6 bases). Germline V gene data show CDR1 as SGHRS and CDR2 as YFSETQ. This CDR3 comprises 15 residues. Trimming removed 4 bases from V and 0 bases from J, with 8 bases in between. Written as DNA, the CDR3 is TGCGCCAGCAGCCAGGGACTCTCTGGGGCCAACGTCCTGACTTTC. It is translated as CASSQGLSGANVLTF.

The rearrangement links TRBV25-1 to TRBJ2-7; 9 bases align to TRBD1. The junction had 5 bases not matched to a gene; V was cut back by 7 bases and J by 7 bases. The CDR3 runs to 12 residues. The germline V gene encodes CDR1 MGHDK and CDR2 SYGVNS. CDR3 bases: TGTGCCAGCAACAGGGGGCTGGGTGAGCAGTACTTC. Translated: CASNRGLGEQYF.

Note on this clone: Because it lacks the conserved phenylalanine or tryptophan at the end, this CDR3 is likely a read error. It is unclear where the CDR3 begins or ends on the DNA, so no DNA is shown, and the CDR3 is as TCRdb lists it. V gene TRBV21-1 combines with J gene TRBJ2-6; the table's D call, TRBD1, was not checked against the DNA. TRBV21-1 is classified as a pseudogene. The length of the CDR3 is 8 amino acids, counting both ends. CDR3 protein: CASSKVQA.

This clone has just one count. This rearrangement joins TRBV14 to TRBJ1-1; no clear D gene. Germline assignment: CDR1 SGHDN and CDR2 FVKESK. The length of the CDR3 is 13 residues. The ends were cut back, 2 bases at V and 2 bases at J, with 6 bases in the middle. CDR3 region: CASSQQGNTEAFF. In DNA form, the CDR3 reads TGTGCCAGCAGCCAACAAGGAAACACTGAAGCTTTCTTT.

The chain is built from TRBV19 and TRBJ1-5; a weak D match, TRBD1 (5 bases). V lost 6 bases and J 5 bases, leaving 11 bases between the germline ends. The germline V gene has CDR1 LNHDA and CDR2 SQIVND (reference sequence). The CDR3 runs to 13 residues. The CDR3 reads CASSAGGDQPQHF. The CDR3 DNA reads TGTGCCAGTAGCGCTGGGGGTGATCAGCCCCAGCATTTT.

In this sample, this clone turned up once. The genes are TRBV21-1 and TRBJ2-1; the DNA was not used to check the table's D call, TRBD2. TRBV21-1 represents a pseudogene. This CDR3 is built from 19 residues. The CDR3 protein is CASSKVFLAVAGSYNEQFF. The CDR3 DNA reads as TGTGCCAGCAGCAAAGTCTTCTTAGCGGTAGCGGGATCCTACAATGAGCAGTTCTTC.